The rows below give T cell receptor beta chains drawn from one sample of a study of shared clonotypes between healthy human individuals. The method was immunoSEQ multiplex PCR; TCRdb's version includes in-frame clones alone and lacks a portion of them. The sample holds approximately 840,000 clones, around 96% seen once. Sequenced input: naive CD8+ T cells sorted from blood. The receptors were gathered from a man aged 30 to 45 in good health. The CDR3 runs from the conserved cysteine through the conserved F or W. D genes are given only for firm matches. Only part of the rows carry a size: once, few, many, or a class if the clone is expanded.

d_call: .; v_call: TRBV5-1; j_call: TRBJ2-7; clone_size: .; cdr3_nt: TGCGCCAGCAGCGAATCAAGATACGAGCAGTACTTC; cdr3_aa: CASSESRYEQYF
d_call: .; v_call: TRBV7-9; j_call: TRBJ2-1; clone_size: few; cdr3_nt: TGTGCCAGCAGCTTAGCTATCCAGGTTAACAATGAGCAGTTCTTC; cdr3_aa: CASSLAIQVNNEQFF
d_call: .; v_call: TRBV5-4; j_call: TRBJ2-7; clone_size: .; cdr3_nt: TGTGCCAGCAGCACCGGAGAGTCCTACGAGCAGTACTTC; cdr3_aa: CASSTGESYEQYF
d_call: .; v_call: TRBV7-9; j_call: TRBJ2-2; clone_size: .; cdr3_nt: TGTGCCAGCAGCTTAGCAGGGGTCATACCTTACACCGGGGAGCTGTTTTTT; cdr3_aa: CASSLAGVIPYTGELFF
d_call: .; v_call: TRBV7-8; j_call: TRBJ2-3; clone_size: .; cdr3_nt: TGTGCCAGCAGCTTAAGGCTAGATAGCACAGATACGCAGTATTTT; cdr3_aa: CASSLRLDSTDTQYF
d_call: .; v_call: TRBV28; j_call: TRBJ2-7; clone_size: .; cdr3_nt: TGTGCCAGCACAGGGACGGCCTTTGGCGAGCAGTACTTC; cdr3_aa: CASTGTAFGEQYF
d_call: .; v_call: TRBV7-9; j_call: TRBJ1-4; clone_size: .; cdr3_nt: TGTGCCAGCAGCTCCCTTGAGGATGAAAAACTGTTTTTT; cdr3_aa: CASSSLEDEKLFF
d_call: TRBD2; v_call: TRBV2; j_call: TRBJ2-3; clone_size: .; cdr3_nt: TGTGCCAGCTGGGGCAGGGTTACAAGCGGGAGTTTCCCACGGGATCCAGATACGCAGTATTTT; cdr3_aa: CASWGRVTSGSFPRDPDTQYF
d_call: TRBD1; v_call: TRBV11-2; j_call: TRBJ2-7; clone_size: .; cdr3_nt: TGTGCCAGCAGCACGGGGACAGGGGGCTTCTACGAGCAGTACTTC; cdr3_aa: CASSTGTGGFYEQYF
d_call: TRBD1; v_call: TRBV25-1; j_call: TRBJ2-4; clone_size: .; cdr3_nt: TGTGCCAGCAGTGGGACAGGGTGGGAAGCCAAAAACATTCAGTACTTC; cdr3_aa: CASSGTGWEAKNIQYF
d_call: TRBD2; v_call: TRBV4-1; j_call: TRBJ2-2; clone_size: .; cdr3_nt: TGCGCCAGCAGCCACGGGGGAGGGAAATCGTCCCCCGGGGAGCTGTTTTTT; cdr3_aa: CASSHGGGKSSPGELFF
d_call: TRBD1; v_call: TRBV18; j_call: TRBJ2-3; clone_size: .; cdr3_nt: TGTGCCAGCTCATCAAGAAGCCCGGGACAGGGTGATGGAACAGATACGCAGTATTTT; cdr3_aa: CASSSRSPGQGDGTDTQYF
d_call: .; v_call: TRBV27; j_call: TRBJ1-1; clone_size: .; cdr3_nt: TGTGCCAGCTACAGGGTGAAGGGCACTGAAGCTTTCTTT; cdr3_aa: CASYRVKGTEAFF
d_call: .; v_call: TRBV11-2; j_call: TRBJ2-7; clone_size: .; cdr3_nt: TGTGCCAGCAGCTGGGGAGGGGGGAGCTCCTACGAGCAGTACTTC; cdr3_aa: CASSWGGGSSYEQYF
d_call: TRBD1; v_call: TRBV6-6; j_call: TRBJ1-2; clone_size: .; cdr3_nt: TGTGCCAGCAGAACCGGGACAGATTTCTATGGCTACACCTTC; cdr3_aa: CASRTGTDFYGYTF
d_call: .; v_call: TRBV29-1; j_call: TRBJ2-3; clone_size: .; cdr3_nt: TGCAGCGTTGTGACAGATACGCAGTATTTT; cdr3_aa: CSVVTDTQYF
d_call: TRBD1; v_call: TRBV7-9; j_call: TRBJ2-5; clone_size: .; cdr3_nt: TGTGCCAGCAGCTACGTACGGGACAGGGGGAAAGAGACCCAGTACTTC; cdr3_aa: CASSYVRDRGKETQYF
d_call: TRBD2; v_call: TRBV19; j_call: TRBJ2-7; clone_size: .; cdr3_nt: TGTGCCAGTAGTCCGACTAGCGGGAGTCTTTACGAGCAGTACTTC; cdr3_aa: CASSPTSGSLYEQYF
d_call: .; v_call: TRBV7-9; j_call: TRBJ2-7; clone_size: .; cdr3_nt: TGTGCCAGCAGCTTAGCCTCTACCTACGAGCAGTACTTC; cdr3_aa: CASSLASTYEQYF
d_call: .; v_call: TRBV19; j_call: TRBJ1-1; clone_size: .; cdr3_nt: TGTGCCAGTAGTATAAGTCCGAACACTGAAGCTTTCTTT; cdr3_aa: CASSISPNTEAFF
d_call: .; v_call: TRBV7-9; j_call: TRBJ2-3; clone_size: .; cdr3_nt: TGTGCCAGCAGCCCGTCCGGGACCCCCACAGATACGCAGTATTTT; cdr3_aa: CASSPSGTPTDTQYF
d_call: .; v_call: TRBV29-1; j_call: TRBJ2-1; clone_size: .; cdr3_nt: TGCAGCGTTGAACCAGGCGGGATGTGGACCGAAAAAGATACATACAATGAGCAGTTCTTC; cdr3_aa: CSVEPGGMWTEKDTYNEQFF
d_call: .; v_call: TRBV7-3; j_call: TRBJ1-5; clone_size: .; cdr3_nt: TGTGCCAGCAGCTTAGACGTCAATCAGCCCCAGCATTTT; cdr3_aa: CASSLDVNQPQHF
d_call: .; v_call: TRBV6-1; j_call: TRBJ2-7; clone_size: .; cdr3_nt: TGTGCCAGCAGTCTCTGGGGTACCTCCTACGAGCAGTACTTC; cdr3_aa: CASSLWGTSYEQYF
d_call: .; v_call: TRBV21-1; j_call: TRBJ1-2; clone_size: .; cdr3_nt: TGTGCCAGCAGCAATTTGGGGGTCGCCGATACTAACTATGGCTACACCTTC; cdr3_aa: CASSNLGVADTNYGYTF
d_call: .; v_call: TRBV7-9; j_call: TRBJ2-2; clone_size: .; cdr3_nt: TGTGCCATTCCAGGGCGTCCGAACACCGGGGAGCTGTTTTTT; cdr3_aa: CAIPGRPNTGELFF
d_call: .; v_call: TRBV9; j_call: TRBJ2-5; clone_size: .; cdr3_nt: TGTGCCAGCAGCGTAGGCTGGACAGCAGATCAAGAGACCCAGTACTTC; cdr3_aa: CASSVGWTADQETQYF
d_call: .; v_call: TRBV6-1; j_call: TRBJ1-2; clone_size: few; cdr3_nt: TGTGCCAGCAGTGAACGGGTTGGGGCACGAAATGGCTACACCTTC; cdr3_aa: CASSERVGARNGYTF
d_call: .; v_call: TRBV7-9; j_call: TRBJ2-7; clone_size: .; cdr3_nt: TGTGCCAGCAGTATCCCGGTAGGGCGGAGCTCCTACGAGCAGTACTTC; cdr3_aa: CASSIPVGRSSYEQYF
d_call: .; v_call: TRBV5-1; j_call: TRBJ2-7; clone_size: few; cdr3_nt: TGCGCCAGCAGCTGGCAGGACGGAGGGTCCTACGAGCAGTACTTC; cdr3_aa: CASSWQDGGSYEQYF
d_call: TRBD1; v_call: TRBV11-3; j_call: TRBJ2-3; clone_size: .; cdr3_nt: TGTGCCAGCAGCTTAGGGGACAGGGGAGTCACAGATACGCAGTATTTT; cdr3_aa: CASSLGDRGVTDTQYF
d_call: TRBD2; v_call: TRBV4-1; j_call: TRBJ2-2; clone_size: .; cdr3_nt: TGCGCCAGCAGCCAAGGATGGACTAGTGGTGTCACCGGGGAGCTGTTTTTT; cdr3_aa: CASSQGWTSGVTGELFF
d_call: TRBD2; v_call: TRBV2; j_call: TRBJ2-1; clone_size: .; cdr3_nt: TGTGCCAGAGAAGGGACTACTGGGAATGAGCAGTTCTTC; cdr3_aa: CAREGTTGNEQFF
d_call: .; v_call: TRBV11-2; j_call: TRBJ2-1; clone_size: .; cdr3_nt: TGTGCCAGCAGGTATGGTAATGAGCAGTTCTTC; cdr3_aa: CASRYGNEQFF
d_call: TRBD2; v_call: TRBV7-9; j_call: TRBJ2-5; clone_size: once; cdr3_nt: TGTGCCAGCAGCTTCGCCGCGGGAGGGGATGAGACCCAGTACTTC; cdr3_aa: CASSFAAGGDETQYF
d_call: .; v_call: TRBV30; j_call: TRBJ1-1; clone_size: .; cdr3_nt: TGTGCCTGGAGTGGAGAGATGAACACTGAAGCTTTCTTT; cdr3_aa: CAWSGEMNTEAFF
d_call: .; v_call: TRBV29-1; j_call: TRBJ2-1; clone_size: .; cdr3_nt: TGCAGCGTTGAATGGACAGAAGGACGGTTCTTC; cdr3_aa: CSVEWTEGRFF
d_call: TRBD2; v_call: TRBV6-6; j_call: TRBJ2-1; clone_size: once; cdr3_nt: TGTGCCAGCACCCCGCGCGGGAGTCTCGATGAGCAGTTCTTC; cdr3_aa: CASTPRGSLDEQFF
d_call: .; v_call: TRBV19; j_call: TRBJ2-5; clone_size: .; cdr3_nt: TGTGCCAGGGTAAGGGGCAGGGAGACCCAGTACTTC; cdr3_aa: CARVRGRETQYF
d_call: .; v_call: TRBV6-4; j_call: TRBJ2-7; clone_size: .; cdr3_nt: TGTGCCAGCGAGACAGGAATCTACGAGCAGTACTTC; cdr3_aa: CASETGIYEQYF
d_call: .; v_call: TRBV11-3; j_call: TRBJ2-6; clone_size: .; cdr3_nt: TGTGCCAGCAGCCGGGGGAACTCTGGGGCCAACGTCCTGACTTTC; cdr3_aa: CASSRGNSGANVLTF
d_call: .; v_call: TRBV2; j_call: TRBJ1-4; clone_size: .; cdr3_nt: TGTGCCACCAATGACAGGACAGCAACTAATGAAAAACTGTTTTTT; cdr3_aa: CATNDRTATNEKLFF
d_call: .; v_call: TRBV7-9; j_call: TRBJ2-3; clone_size: .; cdr3_nt: TGTGCCATAGGACCAGATACGCAGTATTTT; cdr3_aa: CAIGPDTQYF
d_call: .; v_call: TRBV27; j_call: TRBJ2-1; clone_size: .; cdr3_nt: TGTGCCAGCAGTTTATATCCGGGGGATGACGCCTCTGGTGAGCAGTTCTTC; cdr3_aa: CASSLYPGDDASGEQFF
d_call: TRBD1; v_call: TRBV4-3; j_call: TRBJ2-7; clone_size: .; cdr3_nt: TGCGCCAGCAGCTCCCGGACAGGGGGCGATTACGAGCAGTACTTC; cdr3_aa: CASSSRTGGDYEQYF
d_call: TRBD1; v_call: TRBV5-4; j_call: TRBJ2-2; clone_size: .; cdr3_nt: TGTGCCAGCAGCCAGAACAGGGGATTCCTGTCGGGGGAGCTGTTTTTT; cdr3_aa: CASSQNRGFLSGELFF
d_call: .; v_call: TRBV29-1; j_call: TRBJ1-1; clone_size: .; cdr3_nt: TGCAGCGTTGTGCGCAGTGAAGCTTTCTTT; cdr3_aa: CSVVRSEAFF
d_call: .; v_call: TRBV30; j_call: TRBJ2-7; clone_size: once; cdr3_nt: TGTGCCTGGAGTGCGACCGGGACCCTGAGCTCCTACGAGCAGTACTTC; cdr3_aa: CAWSATGTLSSYEQYF